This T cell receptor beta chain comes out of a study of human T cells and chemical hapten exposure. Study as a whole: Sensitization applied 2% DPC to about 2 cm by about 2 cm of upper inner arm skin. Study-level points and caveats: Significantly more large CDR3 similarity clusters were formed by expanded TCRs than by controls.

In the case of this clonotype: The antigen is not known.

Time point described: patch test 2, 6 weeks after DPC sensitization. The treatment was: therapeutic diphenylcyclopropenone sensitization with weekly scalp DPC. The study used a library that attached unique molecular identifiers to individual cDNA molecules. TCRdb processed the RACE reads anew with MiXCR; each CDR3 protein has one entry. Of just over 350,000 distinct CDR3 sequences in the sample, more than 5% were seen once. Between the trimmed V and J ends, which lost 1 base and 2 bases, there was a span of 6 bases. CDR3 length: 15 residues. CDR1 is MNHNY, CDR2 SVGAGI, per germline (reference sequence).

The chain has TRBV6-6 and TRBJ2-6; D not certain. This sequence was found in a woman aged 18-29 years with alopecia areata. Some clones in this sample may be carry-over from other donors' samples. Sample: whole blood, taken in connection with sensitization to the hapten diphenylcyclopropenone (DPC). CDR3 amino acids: CASSYWGAGANVLTF. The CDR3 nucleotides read TGTGCCAGCAGTTACTGGGGTGCTGGGGCCAACGTCCTGACTTTC.